A single sample is the source of the 19 T cell receptor beta chains below, sequenced in a study of blood T cell repertoires in COVID-19. Sequencing was performed with immunoSEQ multiplex PCR; in TCRdb, only in-frame clones are kept and a portion is missing. This table has approximately 270,000 clones, about four fifths appearing once. Sequencing was done on a sample of peripheral blood. The receptors here all came from an elderly man with acute or convalescent COVID-19.

This clone was picked up a small number of times. The chain uses TRBV6-1 and TRBJ1-5, with D uncertain. Trimming left V 1 base short and J 4 bases short, with 5 bases between. This CDR3 is 13 amino acids long. Germline V gene sequence: CDR1 MNHNS, CDR2 SASEGT. The CDR3 region is CASSEGRNQPQHF. DNA of the CDR3: TGTGCCAGCAGTGAAGGGAGGAATCAGCCCCAGCATTTT.

The rearrangement links TRBV9 to TRBJ2-7; D is possibly TRBD2 (6 bases). Germline V gene data show CDR1 as SGDLS and CDR2 as YYNGEE. This CDR3 is built from 14 residues. V was pared by 4 bases and J by 0 bases, with 11 bases between. The DNA for the CDR3 is TGTGCCAGCAGCAGTGGGGACTTCTCCTACGAGCAGTACTTC. This encodes CASSSGDFSYEQYF.

The chain employs TRBV27 and TRBJ1-1; D remains ambiguous. Deletions cut 1 base from V and 1 base from J, with 10 bases between. Germline loops: CDR1 MNHEY, CDR2 SMNVEV (reference sequence). This CDR3 has 15 amino acids. The CDR3, as DNA: TGTGCCAGCAGTTTATATCGTCGGGGGAACACTGAAGCTTTCTTT. Its protein is CASSLYRRGNTEAFF.

V is TRBV27 and J is TRBJ1-6, with 8 bases fitting TRBD1. Unmatched junction bases numbered 8, after V lost 3 bases and J lost 10 bases. The CDR3 runs 15 residues. CDR1 and CDR2 (germline): MNHEY, SMNVEV (reference sequence). CDR3 amino acids: CASSLGNRGRSPLHF. The CDR3 DNA follows: TGTGCCAGCAGTTTGGGAAACAGGGGGAGGTCACCCCTCCACTTT.

This clone showed up many times. The chain uses TRBV7-9 and TRBJ2-7, with 7 bases aligning to TRBD1. Germline loops: CDR1 SEHNR, CDR2 FQNEAQ (reference sequence). The CDR3 length is 14 residues. Trimming cost V 0 bases and J 3 bases; bases outside gene matches: 2. The CDR3 sequence is CASSLAAGGYEQYF. As DNA, the CDR3 is TGTGCCAGCAGCTTAGCGGCAGGGGGCTACGAGCAGTACTTC.

J is TRBJ1-1 and V is TRBV7-2; possible D gene TRBD1, 5 bases. Germline CDR1 is SGHTA and CDR2 is FQGNSA. The CDR3 consists of 13 residues. V shed 6 bases and J shed 8 bases, with 16 bases lying between them. CDR3 amino acids: CASREGQGAEAFF. The CDR3 DNA reads as TGTGCCAGCAGGGAAGGTCAGGGCGCGGAAGCTTTCTTT. Full variable domain (remainder filled in from reference TRBV7-2 and TRBJ1-1): GAGVSQSPSNKVTEKGKDVELRCDPISGHTALYWYRQSLGQGLEFLIYFQGNSAPDKSGLPSDRFSAERTGGSVSTLTIQRTQQEDSAVYLCASREGQGAEAFFGQGTRLTVV.

The chain is built from TRBV9 and TRBJ2-5; possibly TRBD1 for D (5 bases). V gave up 1 base and J gave up 5 bases, with 12 bases separating them. The CDR3 contains 14 residues. Germline V gene lookup returns CDR1 SGDLS and CDR2 YYNGEE. The CDR3 loop reads CASSVFQGSETQYF. In DNA form, the CDR3 reads TGTGCCAGCAGCGTATTTCAGGGAAGCGAGACCCAGTACTTC.

CDR3 amino acids: CASKRAASSSYNEQFF. CDR3 DNA: TGTGCCAGTAAGAGAGCGGCGAGCAGCTCCTACAATGAGCAGTTCTTC. The genes are TRBV19 and TRBJ2-1; D is possibly TRBD2 (5 bases). The CDR3 runs 16 residues. The V gene lost 7 bases and the J gene lost 0 bases, with 16 bases spanning the gap. Germline CDR1 LNHDA, CDR2 SQIVND (reference sequence).

This chain uses TRBV3-1 (or the pseudogene TRBV3-2) with TRBJ2-1; 9 bases align to TRBD2. The germline V gene encodes CDR1 LGHDT and CDR2 YNNKEL (reference sequence). V lost 3 bases to trimming and J lost 5 bases; unmatched junction nucleotides: 11. The CDR3 is made up of 17 amino acids. The CDR3, as DNA: TGTGCCAGCAGCCAGGGCAGGCTGCTAGCGGGGAACAATGAGCAGTTCTTC. Amino acid sequence: CASSQGRLLAGNNEQFF.

This chain connects TRBV25-1 to TRBJ2-7; TRBD1 aligns across 10 bases. The V gene's germline CDR1 is MGHDK and CDR2 SYGVNS. This CDR3 contains 17 residues. V lost 2 bases, J lost 2 bases, and 9 bases stayed unmatched. This chain's CDR3 is CASSEGTGAPWAYEQYF. The CDR3 DNA reads as TGTGCCAGCAGTGAAGGGACAGGGGCCCCGTGGGCCTACGAGCAGTACTTC.

The chain couples TRBV27 to TRBJ1-2; 7 bases are shared with TRBD1. Losses at the gene ends were 2 bases for V and 8 bases for J; bases not matched to a gene: 14. This CDR3 contains 16 residues. Germline V gives CDR1 MNHEY, CDR2 SMNVEV (reference sequence). The CDR3 bases are TGTGCCAGCAGTTTAGTCGGCGGAGGGGGCGTAGGAGGCTACACCTTC. It specifies CASSLVGGGGVGGYTF.

The V call is TRBV4-1, the J call TRBJ2-1, with TRBD2 identical over 10 bases. Losses at the gene ends were 1 base for V and 0 bases for J; bases not matched to a gene: 9. Germline loops: CDR1 MGHRA, CDR2 YSYEKL. The CDR3 covers 19 residues. Here the CDR3 DNA reads TGCGCCAGCAGCCAAGGCCTAGCGGGGGCCCGTAGCTCCTACAATGAGCAGTTCTTC. Protein: CASSQGLAGARSSYNEQFF.

CDR3 loop: CASGSGTLSYEQYF. The CDR3 DNA reads as TGTGCCAGCGGATCCGGGACTCTATCCTACGAGCAGTACTTC. V usage is TRBV2 and J usage is TRBJ2-7, with D maybe TRBD2 (6 bases). Germline V gene data show CDR1 as SNHLY and CDR2 as FYNNEI. Trimming pared 8 bases from V and 1 base from J, leaving 15 bases between. CDR3 length: 14 residues. Complete variable domain (other parts from reference TRBV2 and TRBJ2-7): EPEVTQTPSHQVTQMGQEVILRCVPISNHLYFYWYRQILGQKVEFLVSFYNNEISEKSEIFDDQFSVERPDGSNFTLKIRSTKLEDSAMYFCASGSGTLSYEQYFGPGTRLTVT.

This sequence joins TRBV14 and TRBJ1-6; the D is unclear. The V gene's germline CDR1 is SGHDN and CDR2 FVKESK. V was trimmed by 0 bases and J by 8 bases, leaving 8 bases between them. This CDR3 comprises 14 residues. CDR3 in amino acids: CASSQDVAYSPLHF. CDR3 DNA sequence: TGTGCCAGCAGCCAAGATGTAGCATATTCACCCCTCCACTTT. Combining the CDR3 with reference TRBV14 and TRBJ1-6 gives the whole variable domain EAGVTQFPSHSVIEKGQTVTLRCDPISGHDNLYWYRRVMGKEIKFLLHFVKESKQDESGMPNNRFLAERTGGTYSTLKVQPAELEDSGVYFCASSQDVAYSPLHFGNGTRLTVT.

CDR3 in DNA: TGTGCCAGCAGCTTACAAAGACAGGGGGTAGGGGAGCAGTACTTC. It codes for CASSLQRQGVGEQYF. The J gene is TRBJ2-7, the V gene TRBV7-8; 9 bases line up with TRBD1. Trimming cost V 2 bases and J 7 bases; bases outside gene matches: 9. The CDR3 sequence is 15 residues long. Germline loops: CDR1 SGHVS, CDR2 FQNEAQ.

This rearrangement joins TRBV3-1 (or the pseudogene TRBV3-2) to TRBJ2-7, with 7 nucleotides matching TRBD1. The CDR3 loop spans 15 amino acids. The V segment lost 3 bases and the J segment 0 bases; nucleotides outside the gene matches: 5. Per germline, CDR1 LGHDT and CDR2 YNNKEL (reference sequence). The CDR3 reads CASSQGQLLSYEQYF. DNA for the CDR3: TGTGCCAGCAGCCAGGGACAGCTACTCTCCTACGAGCAGTACTTC.

This clone was counted only a few times. The chain links TRBV6-5 to TRBJ2-7, with 7 bases lining up with TRBD1. With 5 bases clipped from V and 0 bases from J, the junction kept 7 bases outside the gene matches. The CDR3 is 15 residues long. Germline CDR1 MNHEY, CDR2 SVGAGI. For the CDR3, the DNA is TGTGCCAGCAGTAGGGGGCCCTCTAGCTCCTACGAGCAGTACTTC. It translates to CASSRGPSSSYEQYF.

The rearrangement links TRBV19 to TRBJ1-2, with TRBD1 matching over 7 bases. The germline gives CDR1 LNHDA, CDR2 SQIVND (reference sequence). CDR3 size: 13 residues. The trim removed 5 bases at V and 4 bases at J, leaving 4 bases unmatched. CDR3 residues: CASSVTGAYGYTF. The DNA for the CDR3 is TGTGCCAGTAGTGTCACAGGGGCCTATGGCTACACCTTC.

The V call is TRBV7-8, the J call TRBJ2-5, with a tentative D call TRBD1 (6 bases). Germline CDR1 and CDR2: SGHVS and FQNEAQ. The CDR3 is 14 amino acids. V lost 2 bases and J 8 bases, leaving 15 bases between the germline ends. Here the CDR3 DNA reads TGTGCCAGCAGCTTACCAACGAAACAGGGCACCCAGTACTTC. Translating it yields CASSLPTKQGTQYF.